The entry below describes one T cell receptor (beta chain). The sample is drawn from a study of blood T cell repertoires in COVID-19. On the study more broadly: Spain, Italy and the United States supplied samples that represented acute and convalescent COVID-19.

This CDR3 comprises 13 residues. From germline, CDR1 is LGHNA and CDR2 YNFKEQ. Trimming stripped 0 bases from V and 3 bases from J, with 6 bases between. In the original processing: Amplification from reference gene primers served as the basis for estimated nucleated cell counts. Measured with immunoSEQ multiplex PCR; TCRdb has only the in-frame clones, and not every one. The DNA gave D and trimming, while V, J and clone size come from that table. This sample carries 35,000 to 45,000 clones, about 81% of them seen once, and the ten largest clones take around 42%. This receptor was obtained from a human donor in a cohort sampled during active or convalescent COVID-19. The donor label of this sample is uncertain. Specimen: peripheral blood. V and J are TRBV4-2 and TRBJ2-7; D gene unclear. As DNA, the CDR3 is TGTGCCAGCAGCCAAGATCCCTTCTACGAGCAGTACTTC. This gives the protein CASSQDPFYEQYF.